These T cell receptor beta chains were read from a single sample in a study of identical twins. MiXCR, applied by TCRdb to the 5' RACE reads, yields one record per CDR3 protein. The sample has fewer than 650,000 distinct CDR3 sequences, just over 7% seen once. This sample was also put to use in a study of yellow fever vaccine responses in identical twins.

Sequenced: PBMCs. These receptors came from a woman under 30 in good health. Both conserved end residues are part of each CDR3. The D gene is left open where the match is weak. Rows give clone size only sometimes, using once, few, many, or a class for an expanded clone.

V	D	J	size	CDR3	DNA
TRBV20-1	TRBD2	TRBJ2-5	-	CSAGLAGGLRETQYF	TGCAGTGCAGGACTAGCGGGGGGTCTCCGAGAGACCCAGTACTTC
TRBV7-9	TRBD1	TRBJ2-3	few	CASRGRAGGAKDTQYF	TGTGCCAGCAGGGGTCGGGCAGGGGGCGCAAAAGATACGCAGTATTTT
TRBV6-4	TRBD2	TRBJ2-1	-	CASSDSGLGDYNEQFF	TGTGCCAGCAGTGACTCGGGACTAGGTGACTACAATGAGCAGTTCTTC
TRBV11-3	-	TRBJ2-1	few	CASSPRSSSYNEQFF	TGTGCCAGCAGCCCAAGGTCGAGCTCCTACAATGAGCAGTTCTTC
TRBV6-1	TRBD1	TRBJ1-2	few	CASKIQGFPANYGYTF	TGTGCCAGCAAAATACAGGGGTTCCCCGCTAACTATGGCTACACCTTC
TRBV3-1	TRBD1	TRBJ1-1	few	CASSSGTAMMNTEAFF	TGTGCCAGCAGCTCCGGGACAGCGATGATGAACACTGAAGCTTTCTTT
TRBV20-1	TRBD2	TRBJ2-1	-	CSARGSSGRVGNEQFF	TGCAGTGCTAGAGGGTCTAGCGGCAGGGTAGGCAATGAGCAGTTCTTC
TRBV6-1	TRBD1	TRBJ2-1	-	CASSEPQGGFNEQFF	TGTGCCAGCAGCGAACCACAGGGGGGTTTCAATGAGCAGTTCTTC
TRBV2	-	TRBJ2-2	-	CASRPGTPPGELFF	TGTGCCAGCAGACCAGGGACTCCTCCCGGGGAGCTGTTTTTT
TRBV2	TRBD1	TRBJ2-1	few	CASRDRAYEQFF	TGTGCCAGCAGGGACAGGGCCTATGAGCAGTTCTTC
TRBV12-3/TRBV12-4	-	TRBJ1-1	-	CASTLRTNTEAFF	TGTGCCAGCACCCTCCGGACGAACACTGAAGCTTTCTTT
TRBV10-3	-	TRBJ2-6	-	CAIGWAASSGANVLTF	TGTGCCATCGGTTGGGCGGCGAGCTCTGGGGCCAACGTCCTGACTTTC
TRBV6-2/TRBV6-3	TRBD2	TRBJ2-5	few	CASSYLRISGGIQETQYF	TGTGCCAGCAGTTACCTAAGGATTAGCGGGGGGATACAAGAGACCCAGTACTTC
TRBV4-2	-	TRBJ2-5	many	CASSQVTERRETQYF	TGTGCCAGCAGCCAAGTCACAGAAAGGAGGGAGACCCAGTACTTC
TRBV5-1	TRBD1	TRBJ2-5	few	CASSLPDRAYQETQYF	TGCGCCAGCAGCCTTCCGGACAGGGCGTACCAAGAGACCCAGTACTTC
TRBV24-1	TRBD1	TRBJ1-2	few	CATSDRDRAYGYTF	TGTGCCACCAGTGACCGGGACAGGGCCTATGGCTACACCTTC
TRBV12-3/TRBV12-4	-	TRBJ2-1	-	CASSQGKGLNEQFF	TGTGCCAGCAGTCAGGGTAAGGGTCTGAATGAGCAGTTCTTC
TRBV2	-	TRBJ2-2	-	CARGGLASTGELFF	TGTGCCAGAGGTGGGCTAGCGAGCACCGGGGAGCTGTTTTTT
TRBV5-1	TRBD1	TRBJ1-1	many	CASSRGAGGFNTEAFF	TGCGCCAGCAGCCGGGGGGCAGGGGGGTTCAACACTGAAGCTTTCTTT
TRBV6-2/TRBV6-3	-	TRBJ2-3	many	CASSYSNRLDTQYF	TGTGCCAGCAGTTACTCGAATCGTCTGGATACGCAGTATTTT
TRBV7-9	-	TRBJ1-6	few	CASTPAGDSPLHF	TGTGCCAGCACCCCCGCGGGGGATTCACCCCTCCACTTT
TRBV12-3/TRBV12-4	-	TRBJ1-1	many	CASSFWGGSNTEAFF	TGTGCCAGCAGTTTCTGGGGCGGATCGAACACTGAAGCTTTCTTT
TRBV12-3/TRBV12-4	TRBD2	TRBJ2-5	few	CASSLFWASGGPLKETQYF	TGTGCCAGCAGTTTATTCTGGGCTAGCGGGGGGCCTCTTAAAGAGACCCAGTACTTC
TRBV20-1	TRBD2	TRBJ2-5	-	CSASGTSGRAIGETQYF	TGCAGTGCTAGTGGGACTAGCGGGAGGGCCATCGGTGAGACCCAGTACTTC
TRBV12-3/TRBV12-4	-	TRBJ1-5	many	CASSPGTDSQPQHF	TGTGCCAGCAGTCCCGGGACGGACAGTCAGCCCCAGCATTTT
TRBV7-8	-	TRBJ1-5	-	CASSSAGAGNQPQHF	TGTGCCAGCAGCTCGGCGGGCGCGGGCAATCAGCCCCAGCATTTT
TRBV5-1	TRBD1	TRBJ2-3	many	CASSASGTGYTDTQYF	TGCGCCAGCAGCGCCTCCGGGACAGGGTACACAGATACGCAGTATTTT
TRBV5-6	-	TRBJ2-5	many	CASSLNFQETQYF	TGTGCCAGCAGCTTGAACTTCCAAGAGACCCAGTACTTC
TRBV5-6	-	TRBJ2-3	few	CASRIKGASDTQYF	TGTGCCAGCAGGATAAAAGGGGCGTCAGATACGCAGTATTTT
TRBV2	-	TRBJ2-2	few	CASNYHTGELFF	TGTGCCAGCAACTACCACACCGGGGAGCTGTTTTTT
TRBV5-1	-	TRBJ1-6	-	CASSLVVGNSPLHF	TGCGCCAGCAGCTTGGTAGTCGGAAATTCACCCCTCCACTTT